This TCR beta chain derives from a study of low-dose radiotherapy and immunotherapy resistance in tumors. For the study at large: Doses delivered to Cohort 2 were 1 Gy per fraction every two weeks, amounting to 13 Gy over 26 weeks. Every six weeks patients received intravenous ipilimumab 1 mg/kg, and every two weeks they received intravenous nivolumab 240 mg.

V was clipped by 3 bases and J by 2 bases, with 8 bases between them. CDR1 and CDR2 (germline): SQVTM, ANQGSEA. The CDR3 totals 12 residues. Indicated time point: after trial treatment. Treatment denoted: LDRT plus nivolumab, ipilimumab, low-dose cyclophosphamide and aspirin (RACIN trial). Many counts were recorded for this clonotype. Alpha- and beta-chain coverage of first-strand cDNA came from TRAV- and TRBV-specific primers. For amplifying TCRs, the PCR ran for approximately 18 cycles with Phusion, which was used together with a constant-region primer and the adapter on the V primers. TCRdb reanalysed the reads using MiXCR and keeps one entry per CDR3 protein. The sample contains roughly 100,000 distinct CDR3 sequences, 20% to 25% of which appear only once.

The material sequenced was PBMCs, taken after low-dose radiotherapy plus immunotherapy. The clonotype originates from a female donor with ovarian cancer. The rearrangement joins TRBV29-1 to TRBJ2-7, with unresolved D. CDR3 protein: CSVDSGPYEQYF. CDR3 nucleotide sequence: TGCAGCGTTGATTCTGGGCCCTACGAGCAGTACTTC.